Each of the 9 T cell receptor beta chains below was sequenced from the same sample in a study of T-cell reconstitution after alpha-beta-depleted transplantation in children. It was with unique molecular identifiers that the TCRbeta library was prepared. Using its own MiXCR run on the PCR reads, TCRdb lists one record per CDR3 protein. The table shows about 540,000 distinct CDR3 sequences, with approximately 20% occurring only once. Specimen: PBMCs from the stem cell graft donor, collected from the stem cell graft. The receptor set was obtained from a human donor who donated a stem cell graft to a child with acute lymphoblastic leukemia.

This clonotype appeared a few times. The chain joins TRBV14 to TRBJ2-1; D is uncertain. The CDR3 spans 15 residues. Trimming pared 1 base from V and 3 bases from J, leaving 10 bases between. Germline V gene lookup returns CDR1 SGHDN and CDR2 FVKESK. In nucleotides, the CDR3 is TGTGCCAGCAGCCAAGTGGGAAGAAACTACAATGAGCAGTTCTTC. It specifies CASSQVGRNYNEQFF. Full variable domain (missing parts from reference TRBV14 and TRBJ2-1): EAGVTQFPSHSVIEKGQTVTLRCDPISGHDNLYWYRRVMGKEIKFLLHFVKESKQDESGMPNNRFLAERTGGTYSTLKVQPAELEDSGVYFCASSQVGRNYNEQFFGPGTRLTVL.

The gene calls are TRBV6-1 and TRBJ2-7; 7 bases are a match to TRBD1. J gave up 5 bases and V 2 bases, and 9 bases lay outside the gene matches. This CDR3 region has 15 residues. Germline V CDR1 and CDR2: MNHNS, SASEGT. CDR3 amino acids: CASSEWWQQGDEQYF. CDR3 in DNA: TGTGCCAGCAGTGAATGGTGGCAGCAGGGGGACGAGCAGTACTTC.

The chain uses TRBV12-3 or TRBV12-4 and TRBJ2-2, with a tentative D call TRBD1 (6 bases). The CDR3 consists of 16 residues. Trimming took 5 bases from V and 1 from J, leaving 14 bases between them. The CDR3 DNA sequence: TGTGCCAGCAGTAGTCCGGGACACCTGAACACCGGGGAGCTGTTTTTT. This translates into CASSSPGHLNTGELFF.

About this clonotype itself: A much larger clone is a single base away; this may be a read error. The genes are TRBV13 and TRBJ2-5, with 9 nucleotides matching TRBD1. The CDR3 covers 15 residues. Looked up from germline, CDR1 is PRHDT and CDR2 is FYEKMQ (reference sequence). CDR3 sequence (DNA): TGTGCCGGCAGCCTAGGACAGGGGTTTCAAGAGACCCAGTACTTC. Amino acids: CAGSLGQGFQETQYF.

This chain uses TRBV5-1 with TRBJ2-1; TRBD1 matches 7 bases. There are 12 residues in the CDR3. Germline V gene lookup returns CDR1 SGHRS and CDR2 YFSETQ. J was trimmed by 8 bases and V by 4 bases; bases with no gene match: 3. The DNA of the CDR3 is TGCGCCAGCAGCGTAGACAGGGATGAGCAGTTCTTC. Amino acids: CASSVDRDEQFF.

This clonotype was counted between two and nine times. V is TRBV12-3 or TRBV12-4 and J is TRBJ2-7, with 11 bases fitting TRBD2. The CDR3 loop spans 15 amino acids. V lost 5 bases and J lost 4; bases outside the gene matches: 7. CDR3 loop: CASSKGLAEIYEQYF. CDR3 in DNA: TGTGCCAGCAGTAAGGGACTAGCGGAGATTTACGAGCAGTACTTC.

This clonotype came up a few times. This CDR3 reads CSVAQNAEAFF. The CDR3, as DNA: TGCAGCGTTGCGCAAAACGCTGAAGCTTTCTTT. The rearrangement uses TRBV29-1 and TRBJ1-1; no clear D gene. CDR3 length: 11 residues. Germline V lookup: CDR1 SQVTM, CDR2 ANQGSEA. Trimming pared 4 bases from V and 6 bases from J, leaving 9 bases between. The variable domain in full, completed from reference TRBV29-1 and TRBJ1-1, reads SAVISQKPSRDICQRGTSLTIQCQVDSQVTMMFWYRQQPGQSLTLIATANQGSEATYESGFVIDKFPISRPNLTFSTLTVSNMSPEDSSIYLCSVAQNAEAFFGQGTRLTVV.

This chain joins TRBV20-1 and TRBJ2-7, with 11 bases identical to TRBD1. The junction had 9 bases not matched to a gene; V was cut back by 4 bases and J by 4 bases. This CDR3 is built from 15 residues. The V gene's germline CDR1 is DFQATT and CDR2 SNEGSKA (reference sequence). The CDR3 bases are TGCAGTGCTAAAGGACAGGGGGCGAGTTATTACGAGCAGTACTTC. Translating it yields CSAKGQGASYYEQYF.

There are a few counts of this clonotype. CDR3 DNA sequence: TGTGCCAGCAGTTCCTGGGACAGGAGGAACACTGAAGCTTTCTTT. Its protein is CASSSWDRRNTEAFF. The rearrangement joins TRBV27 to TRBJ1-1; 8 bases are shared with TRBD1. The trim removed 4 bases at V and 1 base at J, leaving 5 bases unmatched. This CDR3 has 15 residues. The germline CDR1 and CDR2 sequences are MNHEY and SMNVEV (reference sequence).